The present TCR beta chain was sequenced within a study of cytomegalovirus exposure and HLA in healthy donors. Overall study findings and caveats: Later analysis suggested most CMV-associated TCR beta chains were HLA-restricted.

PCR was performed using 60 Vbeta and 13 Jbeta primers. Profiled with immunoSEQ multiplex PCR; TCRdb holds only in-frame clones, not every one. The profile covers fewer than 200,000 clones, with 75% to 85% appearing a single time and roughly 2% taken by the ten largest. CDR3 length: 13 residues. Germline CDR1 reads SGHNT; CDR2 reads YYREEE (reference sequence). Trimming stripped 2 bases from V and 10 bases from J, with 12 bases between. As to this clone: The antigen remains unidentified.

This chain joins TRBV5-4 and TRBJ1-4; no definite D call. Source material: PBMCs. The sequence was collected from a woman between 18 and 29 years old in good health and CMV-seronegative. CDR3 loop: CASSFRGSGKLFF. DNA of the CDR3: TGTGCCAGCAGCTTCCGAGGATCTGGAAAACTGTTTTTT.